These 19 T cell receptor beta chains share one sample of origin, sequenced in a study of CXCR3-negative and CXCR3-positive naive CD8 T cells. The study made its TRB cDNA libraries by 5' RACE, adding UMI labels. From its re-call of the 5' RACE reads, TCRdb lists each CDR3 protein once, without DNA. The sample data list over 100,000 distinct CDR3 sequences. Specimen: naive CXCR3- CD8+ T cells from blood. Subset in this sample: CD45RO-CCR7+CD27+CD95- naive CD8+ T cells lacking CXCR3 (TNR3-). The source of these receptors is a human donor in good health. Some clones in this sample may be carry-over from other donors' samples.

V is TRBV9 and J is TRBJ2-1; TCRdb reports TRBD2, a call that lacks DNA to check it against. The CDR3 is made up of 17 amino acids. Germline CDR1 is SGDLS and CDR2 is YYNGEE. CDR3 amino acids: CASSVALNGTSPNEQFF.

V is TRBV6-5 and J is TRBJ2-5; the TCRdb call, TRBD2, lacks DNA for checking. Germline CDR1 is MNHEY and CDR2 is SVGAGI. The CDR3 covers 14 residues. This chain's CDR3 is CASSLLAEGETQYF.

The J gene is TRBJ1-5, the V gene TRBV2; without DNA, the TCRdb call of TRBD1 cannot be checked. Germline loops: CDR1 SNHLY, CDR2 FYNNEI. The CDR3 runs to 18 residues. The CDR3 protein is CASSTDTSEARSNQPQHF. The variable domain in full, with the rest retrieved from reference TRBV2 and TRBJ1-5, is EPEVTQTPSHQVTQMGQEVILRCVPISNHLYFYWYRQILGQKVEFLVSFYNNEISEKSEIFDDQFSVERPDGSNFTLKIRSTKLEDSAMYFCASSTDTSEARSNQPQHFGDGTRLSIL.

The gene calls are TRBV29-1 and TRBJ2-5; the TCRdb D gene call, TRBD1, has no DNA to confirm it. There are 11 residues in the CDR3. Germline CDR1 is SQVTM and CDR2 is ANQGSEA. The CDR3: CSADRGETQYF.

The rearrangement links TRBV29-1 to TRBJ2-5; the D gene TCRdb calls, TRBD1, cannot be checked with no DNA. Germline CDR1 and CDR2: SQVTM and ANQGSEA. The CDR3 length is 15 residues. The CDR3 region is CSVEPTDRGGRDQYF.

The chain employs TRBV7-2 and TRBJ2-2; the D call of TRBD1 rests on TCRdb alone, since no DNA is present to check it. In germline, CDR1 is SGHTA, CDR2 FQGNSA. The CDR3 loop spans 13 amino acids. CDR3 in amino acids: CASSLHRGGELFF.

The chain joins TRBV29-1 to TRBJ2-1; absent DNA, TCRdb's TRBD2 call cannot be checked. Germline V lookup: CDR1 SQVTM, CDR2 ANQGSEA. The CDR3 length is 14 residues. The CDR3 spells CSVDQGQGSGEQFF.

The chain couples TRBV12-3 or TRBV12-4 to TRBJ2-1; there is no DNA to check the TCRdb D call of TRBD2. This CDR3 contains 16 residues. CDR3 residues: CASSEYSGYYHNEQFF.

The chain couples TRBV7-9 to TRBJ1-2; TCRdb's D call of TRBD1 is untestable without DNA. CDR1 is SEHNR and CDR2 is FQNEAQ in the germline V gene (reference sequence). CDR3 size: 15 residues. The CDR3 reads CASSLYGQDLDGYTF. The full variable domain, rest sourced from reference TRBV7-9 and TRBJ1-2, is DTGVSQNPRHKITKRGQNVTFRCDPISEHNRLYWYRQTLGQGPEFLTYFQNEAQLEKSRLLSDRFSAERPKGSFSTLEIQRTEQGDSAMYLCASSLYGQDLDGYTFGSGTRLTVV.

The J gene is TRBJ2-3, the V gene TRBV7-6; TCRdb's D call, TRBD2, is unchecked because there is no DNA. There are 16 residues in the CDR3. The germline CDR1 and CDR2 sequences are SGHVS and FNYEAQ. This chain's CDR3 is CASSLVAGTSTDTQYF.

The chain uses TRBV4-1 and TRBJ2-1; TCRdb outputs TRBD2, but without DNA this stays unchecked. The CDR3 runs to 14 residues. Per the germline V gene, CDR1 is MGHRA and CDR2 is YSYEKL. CDR3 residues: CASSQEAGEDEQFF.

The chain links TRBV12-3 or TRBV12-4 to TRBJ1-2; as DNA is missing, the TRBD1 call by TCRdb cannot be tested. There are 14 residues in the CDR3. This CDR3 reads CASTLLAGGDGYTF.

The V gene is TRBV4-3, the J gene TRBJ2-3. The CDR3 loop spans 15 amino acids. Germline V CDR1 and CDR2: LGHNA, YSLEER. CDR3 loop: CASSQEIASTDTQYF.

Frequency places this clonotype as medium-sized. The chain recombines TRBV23-1 with TRBJ2-2; as DNA is missing, the TRBD2 call by TCRdb cannot be tested. TRBV23-1 is an open reading frame whose function is uncertain. This CDR3 has 14 residues. CDR3 residues: CASSQIRGLGELFF.

The chain couples TRBV11-2 to TRBJ2-1; checking the TCRdb D call of TRBD2 is not possible without DNA. This CDR3 has 16 residues. The germline V gene encodes CDR1 SGHAT and CDR2 FQNNGV. The CDR3 region is CASSLELAGGPDEQFF.

The V call is TRBV28, the J call TRBJ2-5; lacking DNA, the TRBD1 call made by TCRdb goes unchecked. The CDR3 sequence is 13 residues long. The germline V gene has CDR1 MDHEN and CDR2 SYDVKM. CDR3 loop: CASRDSLQETQYF.

This rearrangement joins TRBV7-8 to TRBJ1-2. CDR3 length: 13 residues. Germline V gene sequence: CDR1 SGHVS, CDR2 FQNEAQ. The CDR3 here is CASSKDSWSGYTF.

The gene calls are TRBV29-1 and TRBJ2-7; the TCRdb call, TRBD2, lacks DNA for checking. The CDR3 length is 14 residues. CDR1 is SQVTM, CDR2 ANQGSEA, per germline. CDR3 loop: CSVEDNASPPEQYF.

The CDR3 protein is CASRSLRDSQETQFF. The chain carries TRBV12-3 or TRBV12-4 and TRBJ2-5; absent DNA, TCRdb's TRBD1 call cannot be checked. The CDR3 is 15 amino acids.